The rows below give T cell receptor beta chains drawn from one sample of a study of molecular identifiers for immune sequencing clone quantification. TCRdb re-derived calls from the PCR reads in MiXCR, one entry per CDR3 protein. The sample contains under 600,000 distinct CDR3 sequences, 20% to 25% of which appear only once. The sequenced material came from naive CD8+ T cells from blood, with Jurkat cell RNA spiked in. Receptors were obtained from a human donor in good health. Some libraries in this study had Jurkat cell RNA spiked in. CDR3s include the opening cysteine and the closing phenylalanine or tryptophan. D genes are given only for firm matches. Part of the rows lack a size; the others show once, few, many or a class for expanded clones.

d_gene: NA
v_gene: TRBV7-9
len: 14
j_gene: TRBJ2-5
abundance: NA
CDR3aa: CASSMQGGLETQYF
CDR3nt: TGTGCCAGCAGCATGCAGGGTGGATTGGAGACCCAGTACTTC

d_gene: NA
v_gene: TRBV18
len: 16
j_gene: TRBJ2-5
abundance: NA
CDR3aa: CASAPTGIEAQETQYF
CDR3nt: TGTGCCAGCGCACCAACCGGGATAGAGGCCCAAGAGACCCAGTACTTC

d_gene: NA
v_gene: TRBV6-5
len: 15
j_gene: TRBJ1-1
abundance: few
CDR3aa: CASFTARGAMSEAFF
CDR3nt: TGTGCCAGCTTTACCGCACGCGGGGCCATGTCTGAAGCTTTCTTT

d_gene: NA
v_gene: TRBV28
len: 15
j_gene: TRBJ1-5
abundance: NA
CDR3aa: CASRKQGYSNQPQHF
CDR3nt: TGTGCCAGCAGGAAACAGGGTTATAGCAATCAGCCCCAGCATTTT

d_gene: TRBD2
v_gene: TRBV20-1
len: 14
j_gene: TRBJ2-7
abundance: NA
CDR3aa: CSARLAGASNEQYF
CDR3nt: TGCAGTGCTAGATTAGCGGGAGCATCCAACGAGCAGTACTTC

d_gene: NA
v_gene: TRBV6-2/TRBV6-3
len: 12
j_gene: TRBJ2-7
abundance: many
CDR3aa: CASSKQGYEQYF
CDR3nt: TGTGCCAGCAGTAAACAGGGATACGAGCAGTACTTC

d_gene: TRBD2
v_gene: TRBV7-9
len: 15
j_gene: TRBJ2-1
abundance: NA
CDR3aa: CASRTLAGVGNEQFF
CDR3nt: TGTGCCAGCAGAACACTAGCGGGAGTTGGTAATGAGCAGTTCTTC

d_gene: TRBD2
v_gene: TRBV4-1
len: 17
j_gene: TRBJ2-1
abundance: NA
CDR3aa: CASSLSAGGPIYNEQFF
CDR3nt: TGCGCCAGCAGCCTGTCAGCGGGAGGGCCGATCTACAATGAGCAGTTCTTC

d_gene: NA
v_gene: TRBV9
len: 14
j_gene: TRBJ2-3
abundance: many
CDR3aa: CASSVAGSTDTQYF
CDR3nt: TGTGCCAGCAGCGTAGCGGGTAGCACAGATACGCAGTATTTT

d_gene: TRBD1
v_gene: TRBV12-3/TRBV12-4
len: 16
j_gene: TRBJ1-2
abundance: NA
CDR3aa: CASSSWESGQGNGYTF
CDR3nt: TGTGCCAGCAGTTCATGGGAATCGGGACAGGGGAACGGCTACACCTTC

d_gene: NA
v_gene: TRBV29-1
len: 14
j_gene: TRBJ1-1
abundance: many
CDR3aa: CSVEGGKVATEAFF
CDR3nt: TGCAGCGTTGAAGGGGGGAAGGTGGCCACTGAAGCTTTCTTT

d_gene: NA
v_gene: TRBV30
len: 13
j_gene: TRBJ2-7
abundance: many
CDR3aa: CAWSVSVSYEQYF
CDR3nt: TGTGCCTGGAGTGTCTCGGTGTCCTACGAGCAGTACTTC

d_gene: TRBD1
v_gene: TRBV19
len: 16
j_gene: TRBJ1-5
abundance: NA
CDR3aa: CASSHPDRGYNQPQHF
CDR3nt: TGTGCCAGTAGCCACCCGGACAGGGGCTACAATCAGCCCCAGCATTTT

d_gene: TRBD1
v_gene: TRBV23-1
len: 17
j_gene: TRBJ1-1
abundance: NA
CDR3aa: CASSQWGGQGVDTEAFF
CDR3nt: TGCGCCAGCAGTCAATGGGGCGGACAGGGCGTGGACACTGAAGCTTTCTTT

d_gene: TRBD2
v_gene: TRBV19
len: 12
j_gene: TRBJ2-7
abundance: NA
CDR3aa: CASSTGLREQYF
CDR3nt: TGTGCCAGTAGTACGGGACTACGCGAGCAGTACTTC

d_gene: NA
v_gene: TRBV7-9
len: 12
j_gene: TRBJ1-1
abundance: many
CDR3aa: CASTRSSTEAFF
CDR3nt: TGTGCCAGCACCCGAAGCAGCACTGAAGCTTTCTTT

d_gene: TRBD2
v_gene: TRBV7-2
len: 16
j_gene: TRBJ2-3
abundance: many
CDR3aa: CASSLAVAGGPDTQYF
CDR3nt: TGTGCCAGCAGCTTAGCGGTAGCGGGGGGGCCGGATACGCAGTATTTT

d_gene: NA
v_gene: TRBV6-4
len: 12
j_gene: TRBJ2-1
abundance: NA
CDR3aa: CASSDLLNEQFF
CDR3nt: TGTGCCAGCAGTGACCTCCTCAATGAGCAGTTCTTC

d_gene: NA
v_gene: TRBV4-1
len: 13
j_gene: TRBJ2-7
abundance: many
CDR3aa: CASSQGGADEQYF
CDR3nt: TGTGCCAGCAGCCAGGGGGGCGCAGACGAGCAGTACTTC

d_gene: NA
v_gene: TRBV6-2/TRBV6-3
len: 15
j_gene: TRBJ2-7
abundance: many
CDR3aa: CASSYSMGKGYEQYF
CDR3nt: TGTGCCAGCAGTTACTCGATGGGAAAGGGTTACGAGCAGTACTTC

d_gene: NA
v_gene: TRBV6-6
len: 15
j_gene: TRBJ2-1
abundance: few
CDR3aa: CASSLDSSSYNEQFF
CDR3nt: TGTGCCAGCAGTCTAGACAGCAGCTCCTACAATGAGCAGTTCTTC

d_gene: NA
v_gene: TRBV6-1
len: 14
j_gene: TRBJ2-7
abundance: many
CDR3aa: CASTLQLPTYEQYF
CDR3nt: TGTGCCAGCACCCTACAACTACCTACCTACGAGCAGTACTTC

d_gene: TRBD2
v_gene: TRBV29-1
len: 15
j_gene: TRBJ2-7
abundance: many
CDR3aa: CSVEDLVAGDYEQYF
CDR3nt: TGCAGCGTTGAAGATTTGGTAGCGGGAGACTACGAGCAGTACTTC

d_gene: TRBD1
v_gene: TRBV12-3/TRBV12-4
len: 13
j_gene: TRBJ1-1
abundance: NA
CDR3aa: CASKGRGLTEAFF
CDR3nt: TGTGCCAGCAAAGGCAGGGGGCTGACTGAAGCTTTCTTT

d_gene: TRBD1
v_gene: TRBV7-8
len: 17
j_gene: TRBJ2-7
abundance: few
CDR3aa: CASSLFPTQGASYEQYF
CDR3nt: TGTGCCAGCAGCTTATTCCCCACTCAGGGGGCGTCCTACGAGCAGTACTTC

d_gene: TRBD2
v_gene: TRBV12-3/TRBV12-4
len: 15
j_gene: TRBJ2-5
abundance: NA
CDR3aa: CANSWDGTNQETQYF
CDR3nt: TGTGCCAACAGCTGGGACGGGACTAACCAAGAGACCCAGTACTTC

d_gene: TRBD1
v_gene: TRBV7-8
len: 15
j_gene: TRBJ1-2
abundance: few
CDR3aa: CASSSGQATNYGYTF
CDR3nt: TGTGCCAGCAGCTCTGGACAGGCTACTAACTATGGCTACACCTTC

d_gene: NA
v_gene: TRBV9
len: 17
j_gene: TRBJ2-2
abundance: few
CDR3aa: CASSVETGIQYTGELFF
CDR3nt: TGTGCCAGCAGCGTAGAAACAGGGATTCAGTACACCGGGGAGCTGTTTTTT

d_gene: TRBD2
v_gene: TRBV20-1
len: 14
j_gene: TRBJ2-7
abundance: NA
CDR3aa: CSARDSGGIYEQYF
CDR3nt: TGCAGTGCTAGAGATTCGGGGGGGATCTACGAGCAGTACTTC

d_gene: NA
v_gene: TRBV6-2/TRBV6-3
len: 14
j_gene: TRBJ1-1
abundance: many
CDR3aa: CASSYGGVGTEAFF
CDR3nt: TGTGCCAGCAGTTACGGGGGAGTAGGCACTGAAGCTTTCTTT

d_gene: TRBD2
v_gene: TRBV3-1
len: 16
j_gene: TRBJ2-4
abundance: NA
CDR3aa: CASSQGAGVAKNTQYF
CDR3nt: TGTGCCAGCAGCCAAGGAGCGGGGGTAGCCAAAAACACTCAGTACTTC

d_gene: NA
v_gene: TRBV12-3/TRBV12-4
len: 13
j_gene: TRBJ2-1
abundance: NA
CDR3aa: CASSLGPEDEQFF
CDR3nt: TGTGCCAGCAGTTTAGGACCCGAGGATGAGCAGTTCTTC

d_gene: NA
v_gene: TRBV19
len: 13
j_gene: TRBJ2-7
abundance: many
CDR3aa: CASSIAGAYEQYF
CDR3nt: TGTGCCAGTAGTATAGCGGGCGCCTACGAGCAGTACTTC

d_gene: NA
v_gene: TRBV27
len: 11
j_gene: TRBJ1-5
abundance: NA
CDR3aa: CAIGGNQPQHF
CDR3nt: TGTGCCATCGGGGGCAATCAGCCCCAGCATTTT

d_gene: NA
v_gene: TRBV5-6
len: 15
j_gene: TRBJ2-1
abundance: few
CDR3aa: CASLGVADPYNEQFF
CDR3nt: TGTGCCAGCCTCGGGGTAGCCGACCCCTACAATGAGCAGTTCTTC

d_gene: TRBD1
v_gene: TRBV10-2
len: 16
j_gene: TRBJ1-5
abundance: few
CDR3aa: CASSERTGIFNQPQHF
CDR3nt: TGCGCCAGCAGTGAGAGGACAGGTATTTTCAATCAGCCCCAGCATTTT